The 3 T cell receptor beta chains below were found in one sample sequenced in a study of blood T cell repertoires in COVID-19. TCRdb's copy holds only in-frame clones and misses some; the assay was immunoSEQ multiplex PCR. This sample carries under 130,000 clones, 65% to 80% of them seen once, and the ten largest clones take 20% to 25%. The specimen sequenced was peripheral blood. Receptor source: a man between 65 and 85 years old with active or convalescent COVID-19.

This sequence joins TRBV19 and TRBJ2-2, with 10 bases aligning to TRBD2. The CDR3 consists of 17 residues. V lost 6 bases and J lost 3; bases outside the gene matches: 10. Germline V CDR1 and CDR2: LNHDA, SQIVND (reference sequence). The CDR3 sequence: CASRITSGKPHTGELFF. The CDR3, as DNA: TGTGCCAGTAGAATTACTAGCGGGAAGCCCCACACCGGGGAGCTGTTTTTT.

V and J are TRBV6-5 and TRBJ2-3; TRBD2 matches 11 bases. Trimming cost V 2 bases and J 3 bases; bases outside gene matches: 4. This CDR3 has 16 amino acids. Germline V lookup: CDR1 MNHEY, CDR2 SVGAGI. Written as DNA, the CDR3 is TGTGCCAGCAGTTACCAGACTAGCGGGAAGACAGATACGCAGTATTTT. The encoded protein is CASSYQTSGKTDTQYF.

The chain joins TRBV5-1 to TRBJ2-5; 7 bases line up with TRBD2. This CDR3 is 16 amino acids long. Trimming at V came to 0 bases and at J to 6 bases, leaving 11 bases not matched to a gene. Germline assignment: CDR1 SGHRS and CDR2 YFSETQ. The CDR3 bases are TGCGCCAGCAGCTTGGCCCTCGTGATGGGGGGGAAGACCCAGTACTTC. Its protein product is CASSLALVMGGKTQYF. Based on the CDR3 plus reference TRBV5-1 and TRBJ2-5, the full variable domain is KAGVTQTPRYLIKTRGQQVTLSCSPISGHRSVSWYQQTPGQGLQFLFEYFSETQRNKGNFPGRFSGRQFSNSRSEMNVSTLELGDSALYLCASSLALVMGGKTQYFGPGTRLLVL.